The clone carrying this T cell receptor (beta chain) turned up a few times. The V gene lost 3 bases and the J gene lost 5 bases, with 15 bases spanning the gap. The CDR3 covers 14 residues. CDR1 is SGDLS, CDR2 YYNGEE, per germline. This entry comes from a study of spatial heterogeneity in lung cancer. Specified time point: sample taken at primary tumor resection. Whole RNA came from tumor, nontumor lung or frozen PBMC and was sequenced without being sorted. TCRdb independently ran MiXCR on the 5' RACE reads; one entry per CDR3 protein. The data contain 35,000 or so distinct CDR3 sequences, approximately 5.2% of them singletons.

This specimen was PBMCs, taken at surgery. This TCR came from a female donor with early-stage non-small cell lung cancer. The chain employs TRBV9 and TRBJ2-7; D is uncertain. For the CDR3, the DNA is TGTGCCAGCAGCGCCGGTGTTTGGAGCAACGAGCAGTACTTC. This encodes CASSAGVWSNEQYF.